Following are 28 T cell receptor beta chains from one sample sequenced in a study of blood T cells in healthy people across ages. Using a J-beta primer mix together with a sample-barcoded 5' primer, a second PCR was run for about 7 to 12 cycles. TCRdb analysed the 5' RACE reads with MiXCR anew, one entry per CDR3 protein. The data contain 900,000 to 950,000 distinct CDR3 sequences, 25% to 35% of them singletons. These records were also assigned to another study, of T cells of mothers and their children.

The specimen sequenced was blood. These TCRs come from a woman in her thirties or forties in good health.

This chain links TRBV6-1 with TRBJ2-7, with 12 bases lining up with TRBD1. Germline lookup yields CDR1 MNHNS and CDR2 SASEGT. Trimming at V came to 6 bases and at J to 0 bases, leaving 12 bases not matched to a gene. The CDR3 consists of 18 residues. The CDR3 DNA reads TGTGCCAGCAGCTCACCCCGGGACAGGGGGCTCGGCTCCTACGAGCAGTACTTC. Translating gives CASSSPRDRGLGSYEQYF.

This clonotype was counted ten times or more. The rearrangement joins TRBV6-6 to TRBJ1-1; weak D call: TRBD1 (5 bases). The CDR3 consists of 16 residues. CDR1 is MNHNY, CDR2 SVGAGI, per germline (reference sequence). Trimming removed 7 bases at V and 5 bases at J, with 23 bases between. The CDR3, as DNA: TGTGCCAGCACCTTACCACGGGCCCGGGAGGGGACTGAAGCTTTCTTT. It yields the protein CASTLPRAREGTEAFF.

This CDR3 reads CASSYSDRGTNTEAFF. The CDR3 nucleotides are TGTGCCAGCAGTTACTCCGACAGGGGGACGAACACTGAAGCTTTCTTT. The V call is TRBV6-2 or TRBV6-3, the J call TRBJ1-1; 9 nucleotides align to TRBD1. Germline values: CDR1 MNHEY, CDR2 SVGEGT. This CDR3 is 16 amino acids long. V lost 0 bases and J lost 1; bases outside the gene matches: 3.

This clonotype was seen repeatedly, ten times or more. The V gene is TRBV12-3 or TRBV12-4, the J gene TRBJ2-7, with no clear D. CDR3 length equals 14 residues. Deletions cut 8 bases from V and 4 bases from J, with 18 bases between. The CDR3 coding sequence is TGTGCCAGCGGCATCACTGACAACTCTTACGAGCAGTACTTC. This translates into CASGITDNSYEQYF.

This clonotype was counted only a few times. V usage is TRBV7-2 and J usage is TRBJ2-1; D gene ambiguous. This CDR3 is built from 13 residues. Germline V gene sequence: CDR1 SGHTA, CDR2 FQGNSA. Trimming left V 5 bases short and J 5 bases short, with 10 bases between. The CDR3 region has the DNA TGTGCCAGCAGCCCCTACAGTCACAATGAGCAGTTCTTC. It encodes CASSPYSHNEQFF.

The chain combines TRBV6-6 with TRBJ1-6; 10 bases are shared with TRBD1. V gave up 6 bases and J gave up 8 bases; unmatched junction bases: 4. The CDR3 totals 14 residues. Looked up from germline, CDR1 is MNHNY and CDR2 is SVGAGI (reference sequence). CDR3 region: CASSRTGGHSPLHF. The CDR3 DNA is TGTGCCAGCAGCCGGACAGGGGGGCATTCACCCCTCCACTTT.

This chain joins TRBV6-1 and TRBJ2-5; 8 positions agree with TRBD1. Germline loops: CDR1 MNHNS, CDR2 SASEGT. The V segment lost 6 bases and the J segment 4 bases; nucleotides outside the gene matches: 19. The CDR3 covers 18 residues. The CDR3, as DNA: TGTGCCAGCAGCCCTAGGGGCAGGGGGCGCGAGGGTGGAGAGACCCAGTACTTC. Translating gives CASSPRGRGREGGETQYF.

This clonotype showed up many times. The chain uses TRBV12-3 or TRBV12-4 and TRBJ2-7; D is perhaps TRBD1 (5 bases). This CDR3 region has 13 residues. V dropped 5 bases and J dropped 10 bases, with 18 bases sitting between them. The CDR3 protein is CASSPTDSTLQYF. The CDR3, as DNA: TGTGCCAGCAGTCCCACCGACAGTACCCTACAGTACTTC.

Here the CDR3 DNA reads TGCGCCAGCAGCTACTGGGGACTAGCGGGAGTCCGAGAGACCCAGTACTTC. This translates into CASSYWGLAGVRETQYF. V usage is TRBV5-1 and J usage is TRBJ2-5; 14 bases line up with TRBD2. CDR1 and CDR2 (germline): SGHRS, YFSETQ. The V and J ends lost 3 bases and 4 bases, in that order; junction bases with no gene match: 8. This CDR3 is 17 amino acids long.

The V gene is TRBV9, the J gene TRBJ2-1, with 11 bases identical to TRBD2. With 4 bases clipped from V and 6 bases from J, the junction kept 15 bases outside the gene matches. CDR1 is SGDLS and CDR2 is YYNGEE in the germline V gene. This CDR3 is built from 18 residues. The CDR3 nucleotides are TGTGCCAGCAGCCCCCGCTCCCCCCGGACTAGCGGGTTCAATGAGCAGTTCTTC. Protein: CASSPRSPRTSGFNEQFF.

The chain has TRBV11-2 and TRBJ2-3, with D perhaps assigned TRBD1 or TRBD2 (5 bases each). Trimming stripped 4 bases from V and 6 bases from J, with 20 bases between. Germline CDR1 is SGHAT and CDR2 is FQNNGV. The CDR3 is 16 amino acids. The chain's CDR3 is CASSYPGSGAGDTQYF. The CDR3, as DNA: TGTGCCAGCAGCTACCCAGGGAGTGGGGCAGGCGATACGCAGTATTTT.

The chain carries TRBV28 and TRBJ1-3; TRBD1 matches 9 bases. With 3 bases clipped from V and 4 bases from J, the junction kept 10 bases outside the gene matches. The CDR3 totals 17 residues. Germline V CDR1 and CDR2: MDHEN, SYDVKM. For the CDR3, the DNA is TGTGCCAGCAGTTTCAAAACCGGACAGGGGAGGGGAAACACCATATATTTT. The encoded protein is CASSFKTGQGRGNTIYF.

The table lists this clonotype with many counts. CDR3 coding DNA: TGTGCCAGCCGCGGGACTAGCGGGGGACAGCAGTACTTC. Amino acids: CASRGTSGGQQYF. This sequence joins TRBV25-1 and TRBJ2-7, with 14 bases matching TRBD2. Trimming at V came to 8 bases and at J to 8 bases, leaving 5 bases not matched to a gene. The CDR3 extends over 13 amino acids. The germline V gene has CDR1 MGHDK and CDR2 SYGVNS.

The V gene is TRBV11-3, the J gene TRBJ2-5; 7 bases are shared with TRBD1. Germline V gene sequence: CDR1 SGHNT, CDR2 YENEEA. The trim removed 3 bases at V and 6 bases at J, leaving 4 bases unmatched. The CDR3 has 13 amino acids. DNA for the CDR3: TGTGCCAGCAGCTTCGGACAGGTCAAGACCCAGTACTTC. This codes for CASSFGQVKTQYF.

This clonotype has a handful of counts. This CDR3 is CASSQGRGCGNEQFF. The CDR3, as DNA: TGCGCCAGCAGCCAAGGGAGAGGGTGTGGCAATGAGCAGTTCTTC. This sequence joins TRBV4-1 and TRBJ2-1; D might be TRBD2 (5 bases). The V gene lost 1 base and the J gene lost 6 bases, with 13 bases spanning the gap. This CDR3 is built from 15 residues. Germline loops: CDR1 MGHRA, CDR2 YSYEKL.

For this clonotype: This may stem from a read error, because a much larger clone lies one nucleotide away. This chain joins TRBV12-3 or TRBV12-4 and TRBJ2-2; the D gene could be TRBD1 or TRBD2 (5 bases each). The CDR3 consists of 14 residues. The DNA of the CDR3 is TGTGCCTGCAGGTGGGACGGTAACACCGGGGAGCTGTTTTTT. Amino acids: CACRWDGNTGELFF.

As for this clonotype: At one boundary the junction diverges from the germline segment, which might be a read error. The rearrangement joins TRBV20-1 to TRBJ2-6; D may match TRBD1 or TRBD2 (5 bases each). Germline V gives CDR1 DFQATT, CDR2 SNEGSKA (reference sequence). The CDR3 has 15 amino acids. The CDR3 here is CSASGRHSGANVRTF. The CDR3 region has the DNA TGCAGTGCTTCGGGACGCCACTCTGGGGCCAACGTCCGGACTTTC.

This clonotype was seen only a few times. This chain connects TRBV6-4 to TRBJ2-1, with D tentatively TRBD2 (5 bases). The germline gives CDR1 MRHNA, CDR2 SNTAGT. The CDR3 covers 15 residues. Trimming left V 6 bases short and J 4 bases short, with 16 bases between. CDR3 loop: CASSTNPGDYNEQFF. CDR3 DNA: TGTGCCAGCAGCACAAACCCCGGGGATTACAATGAGCAGTTCTTC.

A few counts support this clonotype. The CDR3 is CASSLCGRQYF. The CDR3 coding sequence is TGTGCCAGCAGTTTATGCGGACGGCAGTACTTC. V usage is TRBV27 and J usage is TRBJ2-7; no definite D call. Germline CDR1 and CDR2: MNHEY and SMNVEV (reference sequence). CDR3 size: 11 residues. The germline V and J ends were trimmed by 1 base and 9 bases, with 7 bases remaining between them.

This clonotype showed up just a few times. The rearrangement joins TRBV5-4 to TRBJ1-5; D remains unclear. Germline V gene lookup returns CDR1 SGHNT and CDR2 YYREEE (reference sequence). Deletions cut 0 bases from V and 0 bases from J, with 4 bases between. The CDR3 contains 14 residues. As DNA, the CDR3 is TGTGCCAGCAGCTTGGACCTTAGCAATCAGCCCCAGCATTTT. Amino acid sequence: CASSLDLSNQPQHF.

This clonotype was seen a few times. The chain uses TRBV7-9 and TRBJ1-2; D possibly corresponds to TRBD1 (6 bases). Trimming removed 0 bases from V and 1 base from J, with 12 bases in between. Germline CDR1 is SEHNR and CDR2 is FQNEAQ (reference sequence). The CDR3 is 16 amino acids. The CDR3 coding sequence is TGTGCCAGCAGCTTAGCGCGTGGGGGCTTTAACTATGGCTACACCTTC. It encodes CASSLARGGFNYGYTF.

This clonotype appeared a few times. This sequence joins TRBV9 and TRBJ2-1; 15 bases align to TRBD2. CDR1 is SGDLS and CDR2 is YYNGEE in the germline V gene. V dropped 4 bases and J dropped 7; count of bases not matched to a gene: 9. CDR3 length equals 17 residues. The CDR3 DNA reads TGTGCCAGCAGCTTCCACCGGACTAGCGGGGGGGCTAATGAGCAGTTCTTC. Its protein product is CASSFHRTSGGANEQFF.

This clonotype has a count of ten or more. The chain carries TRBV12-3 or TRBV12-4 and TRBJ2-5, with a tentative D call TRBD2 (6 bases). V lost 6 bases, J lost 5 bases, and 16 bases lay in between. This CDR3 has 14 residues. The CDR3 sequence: CASSQSRGQETQYF. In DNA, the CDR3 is TGTGCCAGCAGCCAATCGCGGGGCCAGGAGACCCAGTACTTC.

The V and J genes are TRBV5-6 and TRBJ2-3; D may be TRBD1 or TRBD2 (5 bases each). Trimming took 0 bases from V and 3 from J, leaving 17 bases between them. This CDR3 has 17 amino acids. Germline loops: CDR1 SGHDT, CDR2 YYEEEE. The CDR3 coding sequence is TGTGCCAGCAGCTTGGCCGGGATGGGGGAAGGAACAGATACGCAGTATTTT. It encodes CASSLAGMGEGTDTQYF.

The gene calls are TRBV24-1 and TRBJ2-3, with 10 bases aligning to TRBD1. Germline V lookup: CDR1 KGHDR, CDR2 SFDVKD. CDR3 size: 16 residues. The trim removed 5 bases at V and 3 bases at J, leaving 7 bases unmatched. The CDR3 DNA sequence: TGTGCCACCAGTGGACCCGGACAGGGGGGAACAGATACGCAGTATTTT. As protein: CATSGPGQGGTDTQYF.

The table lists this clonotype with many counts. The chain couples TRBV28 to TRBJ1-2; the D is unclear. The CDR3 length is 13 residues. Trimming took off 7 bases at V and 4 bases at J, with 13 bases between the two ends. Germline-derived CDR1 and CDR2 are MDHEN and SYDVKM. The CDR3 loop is CASTFGPVYGYTF. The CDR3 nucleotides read TGTGCCAGCACCTTCGGGCCCGTCTATGGCTACACCTTC.

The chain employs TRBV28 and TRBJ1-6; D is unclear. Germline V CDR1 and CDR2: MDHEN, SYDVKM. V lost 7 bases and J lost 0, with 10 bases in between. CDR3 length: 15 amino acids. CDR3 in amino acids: CASKTQSSYNSPLHF. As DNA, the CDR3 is TGTGCCAGCAAGACCCAGAGCTCCTATAATTCACCCCTCCACTTT.

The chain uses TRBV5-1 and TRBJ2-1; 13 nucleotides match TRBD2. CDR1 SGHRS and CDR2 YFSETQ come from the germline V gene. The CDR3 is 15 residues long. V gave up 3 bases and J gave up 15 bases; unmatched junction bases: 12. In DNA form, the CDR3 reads TGCGCCAGCAGCTCATCCGGACTAGCGGGGGAGAGGAGGTTCTTC. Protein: CASSSSGLAGERRFF.